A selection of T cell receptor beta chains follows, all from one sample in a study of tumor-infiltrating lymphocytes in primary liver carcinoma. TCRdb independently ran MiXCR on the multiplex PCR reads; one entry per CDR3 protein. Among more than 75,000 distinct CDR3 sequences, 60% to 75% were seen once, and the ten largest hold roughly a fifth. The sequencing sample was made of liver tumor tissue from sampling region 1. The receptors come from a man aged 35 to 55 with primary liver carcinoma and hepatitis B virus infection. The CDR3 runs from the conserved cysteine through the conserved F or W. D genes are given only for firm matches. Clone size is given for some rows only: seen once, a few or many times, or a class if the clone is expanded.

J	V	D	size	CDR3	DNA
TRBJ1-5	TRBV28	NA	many	CASSLGTGYQPQHF	TGTGCCAGCAGTTTAGGTACAGGATATCAGCCCCAGCATTTT
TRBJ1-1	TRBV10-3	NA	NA	CAISVQWAGAEAFF	TGTGCCATCAGCGTTCAATGGGCCGGGGCTGAAGCTTTCTTT
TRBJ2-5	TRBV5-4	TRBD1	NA	CAGSNDLDRGQETQYF	TGTGCCGGCAGCAACGACCTGGACAGGGGACAAGAGACCCAGTACTTC
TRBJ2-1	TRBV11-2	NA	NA	CDNSSAAGANEQFF	TGTGACAACAGCTCCGCTGCAGGCGCTAATGAGCAGTTCTTC
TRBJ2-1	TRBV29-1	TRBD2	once	CSVGLAPYNEQFF	TGCAGCGTTGGACTAGCCCCGTACAATGAGCAGTTCTTC
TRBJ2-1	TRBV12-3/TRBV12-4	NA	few	CASSLTRNEQLF	TGTGCCAGCAGCCTTACAAGAAATGAGCAGCTCTTC
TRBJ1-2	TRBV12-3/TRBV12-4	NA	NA	CASSLMDRPFYGYTF	TGTGCCAGCAGTTTAATGGATAGGCCCTTCTACGGCTACACCTTC
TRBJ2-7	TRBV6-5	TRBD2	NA	CASSYSSLSGRGGQYF	TGTGCCAGCAGTTACAGTAGTCTTAGCGGGAGGGGGGGGCAGTACTTC
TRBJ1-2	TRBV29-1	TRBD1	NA	CIVAWTGLDAGYTF	TGCATCGTTGCCTGGACAGGGCTTGATGCTGGTTACACCTTC
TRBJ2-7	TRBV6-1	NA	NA	CASSEPAVRGYKQYF	TGTGCCAGCAGTGAACCTGCGGTGAGGGGGTACAAGCAGTACTTC
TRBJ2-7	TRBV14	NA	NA	CASNQESGSPYEQYF	TGCGCCAGCAACCAAGAATCAGGGTCACCCTACGAGCAGTACTTC
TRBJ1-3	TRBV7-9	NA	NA	CASIPPSFGNTIYF	TGTGCCAGCATCCCGCCCAGCTTTGGAAACACCATATATTTT
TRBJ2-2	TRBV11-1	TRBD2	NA	CASSLDAAAGTSTGELSF	TGTGCCAGCAGTTTAGACGCTGCGGCAGGGACTAGCACCGGGGAGCTGTCCTTT
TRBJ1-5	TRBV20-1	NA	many	CSAAAWQGGTNQPQHF	TGCAGTGCGGCTGCTTGGCAAGGGGGAACCAATCAGCCCCAGCATTTT
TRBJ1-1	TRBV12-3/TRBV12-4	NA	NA	CAISLQGHDTEAFF	TGTGCCATCAGTCTACAGGGACACGACACTGAAGCTTTCTTT
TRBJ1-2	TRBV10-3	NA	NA	CGTLGDGYTF	TGTGGCACCCTAGGGGATGGGTACACCTTC
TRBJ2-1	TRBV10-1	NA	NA	CARSGWGNELFF	TGCGCCAGGAGTGGATGGGGGAATGAGCTGTTCTTC
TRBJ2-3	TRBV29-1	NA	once	CCVVQHTLYF	TGCTGCGTTGTTCAGCATACGCTATATTTT
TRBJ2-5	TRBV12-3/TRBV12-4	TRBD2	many	CASSLSGTSGAQETLYF	TGTGCCAGCAGTCTCTCCGGGACTAGCGGAGCCCAAGAGACCCTGTACTTC
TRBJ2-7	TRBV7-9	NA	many	CASSFETYEQYF	TGTGCCAGCAGCTTCGAGACCTACGAGCAGTACTTC
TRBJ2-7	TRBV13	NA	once	CASRTSGMVYEQYF	TGTGCCAGCAGGACTTCCGGGATGGTCTACGAGCAATACTTC
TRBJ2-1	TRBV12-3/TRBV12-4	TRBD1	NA	CASSYGRGNYNGQFF	TGTGCCAGTAGTTATGGCAGGGGGAACTACAATGGGCAGTTCTTC
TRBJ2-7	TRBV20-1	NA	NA	CSARDRRETYEQYF	TGCAGTGCTAGAGACCGCCGGGAGACCTACGAGCAGTACTTC
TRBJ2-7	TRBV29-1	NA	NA	CSVRIAGGPYDQYF	TGCAGCGTTAGAATAGCAGGAGGGCCCTACGACCAGTACTTC
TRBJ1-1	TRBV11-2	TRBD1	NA	CARSLMEGQEFGTEAFF	TGTGCCAGGAGCCTAATGGAGGGACAGGAGTTCGGCACTGAAGCTTTCTTT
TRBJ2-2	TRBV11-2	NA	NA	CAGSPNVGQANTGELFF	TGTGCCGGCAGCCCCAATGTGGGACAAGCGAACACAGGGGAGCTGTTTTTT
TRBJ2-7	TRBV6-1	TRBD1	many	CASTRDRASYEQYF	TGTGCCAGCACTCGGGACAGGGCGAGCTACGAGCAGTACTTC
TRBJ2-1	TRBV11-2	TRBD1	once	CASGLGTVGNSYNEQFF	TGTGCCAGCGGCTTGGGGACAGTAGGTAACTCCTACAATGAGCAGTTCTTC
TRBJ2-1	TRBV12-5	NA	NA	CASGLSSGGILTSNEQFF	TGTGCTAGTGGTTTGAGTAGTGGGGGTATTCTTACCTCCAATGAGCAGTTCTTC
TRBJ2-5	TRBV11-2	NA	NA	CASSLGSSGPETQYF	TGTGCCAGCAGCTTAGGGAGTAGCGGCCCGGAGACCCAGTACTTC
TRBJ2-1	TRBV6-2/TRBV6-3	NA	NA	CASSSGATINEQFF	TGTGCCAGCAGTTCCGGGGCGACGATTAATGAGCAGTTCTTC
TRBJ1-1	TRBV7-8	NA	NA	CVSSLSSRTAFF	TGTGTTAGCAGCTTAAGCTCCCGGACAGCTTTCTTT
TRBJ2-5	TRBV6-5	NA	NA	CASSYSLVGRETQYF	TGTGCCAGCAGTTACTCCCTAGTAGGAAGGGAGACCCAGTACTTC
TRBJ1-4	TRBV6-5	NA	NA	CVSSYRPPSGVANNEKLFF	TGTGTCAGCAGTTATAGGCCTCCTTCGGGGGTGGCAAATAATGAAAAACTGTTTTTT
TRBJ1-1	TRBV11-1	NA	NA	CASTLQTADNTEAFF	TGTGCTAGCACCCTTCAGACAGCAGATAACACTGAAGCTTTCTTT
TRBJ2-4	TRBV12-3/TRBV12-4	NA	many	CASSFGDGALNIQYF	TGTGCCAGCAGTTTCGGGGACGGAGCATTAAACATTCAGTACTTC
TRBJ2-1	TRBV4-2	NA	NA	CVSSQLEGAGNEEFF	TGTGTCAGCAGCCAATTGGAAGGGGCAGGCAATGAGGAGTTCTTC
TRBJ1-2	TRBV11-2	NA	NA	CALISPYGYTF	TGTGCTCTAATAAGTCCCTATGGCTACACCTTC